This passage covers 4 T cell receptor beta chains from one sample sequenced in a study of blood T cell repertoires in COVID-19. TCRdb's table, derived via immunoSEQ multiplex PCR, lists solely in-frame clones and lacks some. In the table there are about 200,000 clones, more than 65% of which are singletons. The sample taken for sequencing was peripheral blood. These receptors were taken from a human donor in a cohort sampled during active COVID-19.

The chain combines TRBV10-2 with TRBJ1-1, with 8 positions matching TRBD1. The V gene's germline CDR1 is WSHSY and CDR2 SAAADI. The CDR3 consists of 16 residues. The ends lost 3 bases at V and 0 bases at J; junction bases unmatched: 6. CDR3 in DNA: TGCGCCAGCAGTGACCATTTGGGACAGGTGAACACTGAAGCTTTCTTT. It encodes CASSDHLGQVNTEAFF.

This chain joins TRBV19 and TRBJ2-5; D unresolved. CDR1 is LNHDA and CDR2 is SQIVND in the germline V gene (reference sequence). CDR3 length: 13 residues. V dropped 4 bases and J dropped 5 bases, with 11 bases sitting between them. CDR3 region: CASSTLPGETQYF. DNA of the CDR3: TGTGCCAGTAGTACATTACCCGGGGAGACCCAGTACTTC.

The chain joins TRBV27 to TRBJ2-7, with 9 bases matching TRBD1. Germline loops: CDR1 MNHEY, CDR2 SMNVEV (reference sequence). V was pared by 5 bases and J by 2 bases, with 16 bases of the junction left unmatched. The CDR3 runs to 18 residues. CDR3 DNA sequence: TGTGCCAGCAGTCCGAGAACGGGACAGGGTGGAAGAACCTACGAGCAGTACTTC. It is translated as CASSPRTGQGGRTYEQYF.

The chain combines TRBV2 with TRBJ2-7, with 10 bases matching TRBD1. V shed 6 bases, J shed 9 bases, and the junction held 8 bases outside the gene matches. Germline V gene sequence: CDR1 SNHLY, CDR2 FYNNEI. The CDR3 is 13 amino acids. CDR3 coding DNA: TGTGCCAGCAGCCCTGACAGGGGGCGCGGGCAGTACTTC. Residues: CASSPDRGRGQYF. Full variable domain (remainder filled in from reference TRBV2 and TRBJ2-7): EPEVTQTPSHQVTQMGQEVILRCVPISNHLYFYWYRQILGQKVEFLVSFYNNEISEKSEIFDDQFSVERPDGSNFTLKIRSTKLEDSAMYFCASSPDRGRGQYFGPGTRLTVT.